The present T cell receptor (beta chain) was sequenced within a study of T cells in Graves' hyperthyroidism and ophthalmopathy. Patients were excluded for uncontrolled infection, other autoimmune disease, pregnancy or lactation. This clonotype was counted many times. The CDR3 runs to 16 residues. Germline CDR1 and CDR2: MGHRA and YSYEKL. Trimming left V 4 bases short and J 0 bases short, with 13 bases between. RNA transcripts gave rise to amplified TCR beta CDR3 regions. The TCR CDR3 first-round RT-PCR relied on the HTBI primer set. Using its own MiXCR run on the multiplex PCR reads, TCRdb lists one record per CDR3 protein. The table records around 180,000 distinct CDR3 sequences, over 15% of them present only once.

This clonotype originated in a woman aged 45-65 years with Graves' hyperthyroidism. Specimen: blood. The chain has TRBV4-1 and TRBJ2-1; unclear D gene. In nucleotides, the CDR3 is TGCGCCAGCAGCCCCGCAGCAACTTTCTCCTACAATGAGCAGTTCTTC. It codes for CASSPAATFSYNEQFF.